This T cell receptor (beta chain) was captured by sequencing in a study of monozygotic twins with inflammatory bowel disease. Regarding the study as a whole: Variability in patient repertoires may have come partly from differing immunosuppressive treatments. Relative to healthy twins, IBD patients had fewer clonotypes in common with others, a gap that was especially apparent with disease activity.

This CDR3 contains 14 residues. Germline values: CDR1 SGHTA, CDR2 FQGNSA. Comment on this clonotype: Its antigen is as yet unknown.

Researchers used template switching to add UMIs featuring a 6-nucleotide sample barcode. TCRdb re-called the 5' RACE reads; one entry per CDR3 protein, DNA not given. In all, the sample yields approximately 400,000 distinct CDR3 sequences. The sequence was obtained from a human donor with ulcerative colitis or Crohn's disease, or a healthy co-twin of an affected twin (not recorded which). V gene TRBV7-2 combines with J gene TRBJ1-6; lacking DNA, the TRBD1 call made by TCRdb goes unchecked. The sequenced sample consisted of blood. The CDR3 here is CASAPGQYNSPLHF.